These 8 T cell receptor beta chains originate from one sample sequenced in a study of PD-1 blockade in classical Hodgkin lymphoma. Relapse after autologous stem cell transplantation occurred in every patient, and brentuximab vedotin exposure varied. The CD4+ T cells used were purified from thawed PBMCs through magnetic negative selection. The data were produced by immunoSEQ multiplex PCR, yet TCRdb's version contains in-frame clones alone and is incomplete. The sample has about 12,000 clones; 70% to 85% are singletons. The sample was CD4+ T cells from blood, taken at baseline. All receptors derive from a human donor with classical Hodgkin lymphoma.

The genes are TRBV10-2 and TRBJ1-2; no firm D call. V gave up 0 bases and J gave up 8 bases, with 7 bases separating them. CDR3 size: 12 residues. Germline V gene data show CDR1 as WSHSY and CDR2 as SAAADI. The CDR3 region is CASSESVGGYTF. Here the CDR3 DNA reads TGCGCCAGCAGTGAGTCGGTCGGCGGCTACACCTTC.

The CDR3 sequence is CASSTGDNYGYTF. The CDR3 nucleotides read TGTGCCAGCAGTACAGGGGACAACTATGGCTACACCTTC. The chain links TRBV2 to TRBJ1-2, with TRBD1 matching 7 bases. CDR3 length equals 13 residues. J gave up 2 bases and V 5 bases, and 2 bases lay outside the gene matches. Germline values: CDR1 SNHLY, CDR2 FYNNEI.

V usage is TRBV7-2 and J usage is TRBJ1-6; D possibly corresponds to TRBD1 (6 bases). The CDR3 covers 15 residues. Trimming stripped 1 base from V and 6 bases from J, with 10 bases between. Germline V CDR1 and CDR2: SGHTA, FQGNSA. The CDR3 region is CASSLVGGANSPLHF. The CDR3 nucleotides are TGTGCCAGCAGCTTAGTGGGGGGGGCTAATTCACCCCTCCACTTT.

This sequence joins TRBV5-8 and TRBJ1-6, with a weak D call TRBD1 (6 bases). The CDR3 totals 15 residues. Germline loops: CDR1 SGHTS, CDR2 YDEGEE. V lost 0 bases to trimming and J lost 5 bases, with 9 bases between them. The CDR3: CASSLEQGHNSPLHF. For the CDR3, the DNA is TGTGCCAGCAGCTTGGAACAGGGACATAATTCACCCCTCCACTTT.

The CDR3 DNA reads as TGCGCCAGCAGCGGGACGGGGGGCCACGGGGAGCTGTTTTTT. As protein: CASSGTGGHGELFF. The V and J genes are TRBV5-1 and TRBJ2-2; a weak D match, TRBD2 (7 bases). V dropped 4 bases and J dropped 7 bases, with 14 bases sitting between them. There are 14 residues in the CDR3. Germline CDR1 reads SGHRS; CDR2 reads YFSETQ.

The V call is TRBV9, the J call TRBJ1-1, with no clear D. V dropped 0 bases and J dropped 4 bases, with 16 bases sitting between them. From germline, CDR1 is SGDLS and CDR2 YYNGEE. The CDR3 has 16 residues. Here the CDR3 reads CASSVALRLPGTEAFF. In DNA form, the CDR3 reads TGTGCCAGCAGCGTAGCTCTCCGACTCCCGGGCACTGAAGCTTTCTTT.

The rearrangement links TRBV27 to TRBJ2-1; tentatively, D is TRBD2 (5 bases). CDR1 MNHEY and CDR2 SMNVEV come from the germline V gene (reference sequence). The CDR3 loop spans 14 amino acids. The V end lost 2 bases, the J end lost 6 bases, and 11 bases lay between the germline ends. CDR3 amino acids: CASSLKLRANEQFF. The CDR3 DNA is TGTGCCAGCAGTTTAAAGTTGAGGGCCAATGAGCAGTTCTTC.

The chain recombines TRBV6-6 with TRBJ2-7; the match to TRBD2 covers 11 bases. V was pared by 4 bases and J by 1 base, with 6 bases of the junction left unmatched. The CDR3 totals 16 residues. Germline CDR1 MNHNY, CDR2 SVGAGI (reference sequence). The CDR3 coding sequence is TGTGCCAGCAGTTCCTCGACTAGCGGGGCTTCCTACGAGCAGTACTTC. Protein product: CASSSSTSGASYEQYF.